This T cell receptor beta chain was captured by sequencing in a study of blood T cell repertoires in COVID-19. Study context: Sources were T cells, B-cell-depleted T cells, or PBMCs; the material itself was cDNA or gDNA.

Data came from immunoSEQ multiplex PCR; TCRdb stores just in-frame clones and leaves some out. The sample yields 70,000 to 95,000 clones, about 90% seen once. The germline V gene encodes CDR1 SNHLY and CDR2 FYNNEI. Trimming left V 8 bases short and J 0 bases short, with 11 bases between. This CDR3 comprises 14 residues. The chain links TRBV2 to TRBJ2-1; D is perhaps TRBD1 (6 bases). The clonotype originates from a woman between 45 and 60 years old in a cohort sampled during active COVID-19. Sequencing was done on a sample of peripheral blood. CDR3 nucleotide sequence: TGTGCCAGCGGACAGCTAGGCTCCTACAATGAGCAGTTCTTC. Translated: CASGQLGSYNEQFF.